This TCR beta chain stems from a study of shared clonotypes between healthy human individuals. For the study at large: The study used three CD4 naive, three CD4 memory, two CD8 naive and one CD8 memory plate per donor.

The assay was immunoSEQ multiplex PCR, and TCRdb's table has in-frame clones only and misses some. In the table there are roughly 700,000 clones, under 80% of which are singletons. To note about this clone: Antigen: not known.

Broader study findings: The four-donor shared clonotypes exceeded non-shared clonotypes in generation probability, with non-shared ones scoring lower.

Sample: memory CD4+ T cells sorted from blood. Described subset: CD45RA-negative fraction. This receptor was obtained from a woman younger than 45 in good health.

The CDR3 region has the DNA TGCGCCAGCAGAAATCTAGCGGCCACCGGGGAGCTGTTTTTT. Translating it yields CASRNLAATGELFF. The chain has TRBV10-2 and TRBJ2-2; 7 bases are a match to TRBD2. The germline V gene has CDR1 WSHSY and CDR2 SAAADI. With 6 bases clipped from V and 4 bases from J, the junction kept 5 bases outside the gene matches. There are 14 residues in the CDR3.